A selection of T cell receptor beta chains follows, all from one sample in a study of T cell responses to AZD1222 COVID-19 vaccine. Generated by immunoSEQ multiplex PCR, the TCRdb table keeps only in-frame clones and is missing some. Among 150,000 to 200,000 clones listed, around 94% were seen once. The sequencing here drew on peripheral blood, taken 28 days after the second AZD1222 dose. These receptors all stem from an adult who received the AZD1222 COVID-19 vaccine. Both conserved end residues are part of each CDR3. The order of the fields is J gene, V gene, clone size, D gene, CDR3 protein, CDR3 DNA. A D gene is named only where the DNA matches it firmly. The listing skips clone size in some rows; elsewhere it reads once, few, many or a size class.

>TRBJ2-3|TRBV5-3|.|TRBD1
CARSSPGQGDTDTQYF
TGTGCCAGAAGCTCACCGGGACAGGGCGACACAGATACGCAGTATTTT
>TRBJ1-3|TRBV19|.|.
CASSTTGGSGNTIYF
TGTGCCAGTAGTACGACAGGCGGCTCTGGAAACACCATATATTTT
>TRBJ1-1|TRBV5-1|once|.
CASSLVRGEKNTEAFF
TGCGCCAGCAGCTTGGTTCGGGGGGAAAAGAACACTGAAGCTTTCTTT
>TRBJ1-2|TRBV7-9|.|.
CASSPQDYGYTF
TGTGCCAGCAGCCCCCAGGACTATGGCTACACCTTC
>TRBJ2-5|TRBV3-1/TRBV3-2|.|TRBD2
CASSQVAGGPFRETQYF
TGTGCCAGCAGCCAGGTAGCGGGAGGGCCTTTCCGAGAGACCCAGTACTTC
>TRBJ2-7|TRBV29-1|.|.
CSVEAARSYEQYF
TGCAGCGTTGAAGCGGCACGGTCCTACGAGCAGTACTTC
>TRBJ1-1|TRBV2|.|.
CASRGQGPTEAFF
TGTGCCAGCAGGGGGCAGGGTCCCACTGAAGCTTTCTTT
>TRBJ1-2|TRBV5-1|.|.
CASSLAGNYGYTF
TGCGCCAGCAGCTTGGCGGGAAACTATGGCTACACCTTC
>TRBJ1-1|TRBV4-2|.|.
CASSQAAGTEAFF
TGTGCCAGCAGCCAAGCTGCGGGCACTGAAGCTTTCTTT
>TRBJ2-5|TRBV10-1|.|.
CASSIRAQETQYF
TGCGCCAGCAGCATCCGGGCCCAAGAGACCCAGTACTTC
>TRBJ2-7|TRBV6-1|.|.
CASSEATQDDEQYF
TGTGCCAGCAGTGAGGCCACCCAAGACGACGAGCAGTACTTC
>TRBJ1-3|TRBV6-1|.|.
CASSEFPASSGNTIYF
TGTGCCAGCAGTGAGTTCCCGGCGAGCTCTGGAAACACCATATATTTT
>TRBJ2-1|TRBV2|.|TRBD2
CASGRLAGGPRYNEQFF
TGTGCCAGCGGCAGACTAGCGGGAGGGCCGAGATACAATGAGCAGTTCTTC
>TRBJ1-1|TRBV30|.|.
CAWSRTHGDTEAFF
TGTGCCTGGAGTAGAACCCATGGGGACACTGAAGCTTTCTTT
>TRBJ2-1|TRBV6-1|.|TRBD2
CASSEPGLARFVVEQFF
TGTGCCAGCAGTGAACCGGGACTAGCCCGTTTTGTCGTTGAGCAGTTCTTC
>TRBJ2-3|TRBV24-1|.|.
CATGGSGGSTDTQYF
TGTGCCACCGGGGGAAGTGGCGGGTCCACAGATACGCAGTATTTT
>TRBJ2-4|TRBV4-1|.|.
CASSPNDLASLAKNIQYF
TGCGCCAGCAGCCCCAACGATCTAGCGAGCCTAGCCAAAAACATTCAGTACTTC
>TRBJ2-7|TRBV28|.|TRBD2
CASSFGVAGGRGEQYF
TGTGCCAGCAGTTTCGGGGTAGCGGGAGGACGGGGCGAGCAGTACTTC
>TRBJ2-3|TRBV20-1|.|.
CSASPTAENTDTQYF
TGCAGTGCTAGTCCTACGGCAGAAAACACAGATACGCAGTATTTT
>TRBJ2-7|TRBV7-8|.|.
CASAFGGPSYEQYF
TGTGCCAGCGCATTCGGAGGGCCTTCCTACGAGCAGTACTTC
>TRBJ2-7|TRBV9|.|.
CASSSGILPYEQYF
TGTGCCAGCAGTTCCGGGATACTACCTTACGAGCAGTACTTC
>TRBJ2-5|TRBV3-1/TRBV3-2|.|TRBD2
CASSQGSGMETQYF
TGTGCCAGCAGCCAGGGTAGCGGGATGGAGACCCAGTACTTC
>TRBJ1-3|TRBV14|.|.
CASSQDIYSGNTIYF
TGTGCCAGCAGCCAGGATATCTACTCTGGAAACACCATATATTTT
>TRBJ1-5|TRBV30|.|.
CAWSAQKNQPQHF
TGTGCCTGGAGTGCCCAAAAGAATCAGCCCCAGCATTTT
>TRBJ2-7|TRBV6-1|.|.
CASSEVGGPSYEQYF
TGTGCCAGCAGTGAAGTTGGGGGACCCTCCTACGAGCAGTACTTC
>TRBJ1-1|TRBV6-2/TRBV6-3|.|.
CASSYGLQTHEAFF
TGTGCCAGCAGTTACGGTCTTCAGACACATGAAGCTTTCTTT
>TRBJ1-1|TRBV4-1|.|.
CASSQAGATAGRLF
TGCGCCAGCAGCCAAGCTGGGGCAACCGCAGGGCGTCTCTTT
>TRBJ1-2|TRBV18|.|.
CASSPLEGMEYGYTF
TGTGCCAGCTCACCACTAGAGGGGATGGAATATGGCTACACCTTC
>TRBJ1-1|TRBV20-1|.|.
CSASPRDLEGKEAFF
TGCAGTGCTAGTCCGAGGGACCTTGAGGGCAAAGAAGCTTTCTTT